The present T cell receptor (beta chain) was sequenced within a study of early T cells in non-severe SARS-CoV-2 infection. Study-level information: Sequencing targeted bulk RNA from unsorted whole blood, leaving chains unpaired. Study results and caveats: Matching against VDJdb likely underestimated virus-specific expansions, favoring anti-spike CD8.

Comment on this clonotype: Its antigen is unknown.

The protocol attached unique molecular identifiers to individual cDNA molecules. TCRdb used MiXCR to reprocess the 5' RACE reads, holding one entry per CDR3 protein. This sample carries approximately 80,000 distinct CDR3 sequences, over 9% of them seen once, and the ten largest clones take about 12%. This clonotype originated in an adult who was a healthcare worker with PCR-confirmed SARS-CoV-2 infection or an uninfected control (not recorded which). The source material was whole blood, sampled at baseline.

The DNA for the CDR3 is TGTGCCAGCAGTTTATATCGAGTAACGGCTAATGAAAAACTGTTTTTT. Its protein product is CASSLYRVTANEKLFF. V and J are TRBV28 and TRBJ1-4, with D unresolved. The ends were cut back, 1 base at V and 3 bases at J, with 12 bases in the middle. The CDR3 is 16 amino acids. Germline CDR1 is MDHEN and CDR2 is SYDVKM.